This TCR beta chain was identified in a study of blood T cells in healthy people across ages. Overall study results and limits: While age rose, TCR beta diversity per million T cells dropped in a roughly linear way.

As to this clonotype: Its cognate antigen is unknown.

Extracted total RNA amounted to at least 5.5 micrograms for each sample. V lost 3 bases and J lost 4; bases outside the gene matches: 6. The CDR3 length is 15 residues. Germline V gives CDR1 SGDLS, CDR2 YYNGEE. Using a J-beta primer mix together with a sample-barcoded 5' primer, a second PCR was run for roughly 7 to 11 cycles. The template-switch adaptor was a 5' adaptor with 12 random nucleotides. It tagged each cDNA molecule. TCRdb reprocessed the 5' RACE reads with MiXCR, giving one entry per CDR3 protein. The data show about 630,000 distinct CDR3 sequences, 20% to 25% seen once. The chain recombines TRBV9 with TRBJ2-1, with TRBD1 matching over 8 bases. Material for sequencing was blood. The origin of this receptor is a man aged 70 or older in good health. The CDR3: CASSGSGGRYNEQFF. CDR3 sequence (DNA): TGTGCCAGCAGCGGGTCAGGGGGCAGGTACAATGAGCAGTTCTTC.